This T cell receptor beta chain was observed in a study of monozygotic twins with inflammatory bowel disease. Study findings and constraints: The analysis yielded no support for one strong signal or clonotype associated with IBD. Distinct T cell subtypes could not be told apart.

Of note for this clonotype: What it recognizes is unknown.

The CDR3 has 17 amino acids. Per germline, CDR1 SNHLY and CDR2 FYNNEI. Following a re-call of the 5' RACE reads, TCRdb has one entry per CDR3 protein and lacks DNA. This sample's table has approximately 200,000 distinct CDR3 sequences. Skipping T cell sorting, the study isolated total RNA directly from whole blood. The receptor was isolated from a human donor with ulcerative colitis or Crohn's disease, or a healthy co-twin of an affected twin (not recorded which). The sample comprised blood. The chain is built from TRBV2 and TRBJ2-3. CDR3 loop: CASSEGVLVRGTDTQYF.